The present T cell receptor (beta chain) was sequenced within a study of blood T cell repertoires in COVID-19. This clone came up once. The V gene's germline CDR1 is MRHNA and CDR2 SNTAGT. The V gene lost 8 bases and the J gene lost 0 bases, with 10 bases spanning the gap. The CDR3 has 13 residues. Data came from immunoSEQ multiplex PCR; TCRdb stores just in-frame clones and leaves some out. This table holds 120,000 to 150,000 clones, roughly 87% found once. This rearrangement joins TRBV6-4 to TRBJ1-1; D gene ambiguous. This clonotype was sampled from a woman between 45 and 65 years old with acute or convalescent COVID-19. Sequencing input: peripheral blood. The CDR3 loop reads CASAKEMNTEAFF. As DNA, the CDR3 is TGTGCCAGCGCTAAGGAGATGAACACTGAAGCTTTCTTT.